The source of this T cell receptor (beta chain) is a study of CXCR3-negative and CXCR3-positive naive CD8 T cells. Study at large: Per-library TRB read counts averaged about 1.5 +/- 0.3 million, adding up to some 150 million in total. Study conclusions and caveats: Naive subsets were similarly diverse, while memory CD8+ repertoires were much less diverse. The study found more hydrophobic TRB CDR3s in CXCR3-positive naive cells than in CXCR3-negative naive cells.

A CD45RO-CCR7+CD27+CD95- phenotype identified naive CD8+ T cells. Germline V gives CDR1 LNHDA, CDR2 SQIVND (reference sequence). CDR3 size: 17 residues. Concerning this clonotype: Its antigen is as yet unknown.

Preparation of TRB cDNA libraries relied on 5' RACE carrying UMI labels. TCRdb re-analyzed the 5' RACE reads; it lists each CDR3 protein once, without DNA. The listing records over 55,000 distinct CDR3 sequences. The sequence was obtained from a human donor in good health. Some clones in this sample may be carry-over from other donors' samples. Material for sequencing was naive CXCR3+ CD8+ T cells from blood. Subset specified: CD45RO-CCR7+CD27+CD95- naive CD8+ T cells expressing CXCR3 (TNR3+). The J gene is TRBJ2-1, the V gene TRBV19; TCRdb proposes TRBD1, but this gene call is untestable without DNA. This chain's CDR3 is CASSLDTGTGVYNEQFF.